This TCR beta chain was captured by sequencing in a study of T cell responses to AZD1222 COVID-19 vaccine. Study summary: Analyses pooled second doses at about 4 or about 12 weeks.

Trimming removed 4 bases at V and 0 bases at J, with 10 bases between. The CDR3 sequence is 15 residues long. From germline, CDR1 is MGHRA and CDR2 YSYEKL. The assay was immunoSEQ multiplex PCR, and TCRdb's table has in-frame clones only and misses some. Of some 140,000 clones listed, 93% are singletons. The receptor was derived from an adult in good health. The specimen comprised peripheral blood, sampled on day 0 of AZD1222 vaccination. The chain recombines TRBV4-1 with TRBJ1-3; no clear D. The CDR3 region has the DNA TGCGCCAGCAGCCGTCAGACCCTCTCTGGAAACACCATATATTTT. Protein product: CASSRQTLSGNTIYF.